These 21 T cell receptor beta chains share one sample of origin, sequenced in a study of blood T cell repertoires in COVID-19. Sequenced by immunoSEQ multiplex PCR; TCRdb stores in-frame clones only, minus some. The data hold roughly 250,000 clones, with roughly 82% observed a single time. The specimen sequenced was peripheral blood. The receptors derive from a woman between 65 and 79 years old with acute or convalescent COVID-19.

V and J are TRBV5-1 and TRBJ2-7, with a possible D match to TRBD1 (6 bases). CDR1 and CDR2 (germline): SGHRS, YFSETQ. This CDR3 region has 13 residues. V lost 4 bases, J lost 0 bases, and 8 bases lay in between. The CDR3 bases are TGCGCCAGCAGCCGAGGGGGCTCCTACGAGCAGTACTTC. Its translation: CASSRGGSYEQYF.

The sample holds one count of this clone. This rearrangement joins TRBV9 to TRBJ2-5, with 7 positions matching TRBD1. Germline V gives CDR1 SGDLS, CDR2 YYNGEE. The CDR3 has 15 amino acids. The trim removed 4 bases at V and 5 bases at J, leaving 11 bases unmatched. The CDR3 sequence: CASSLGTVPGETQYF. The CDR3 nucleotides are TGTGCCAGCAGCCTAGGGACAGTTCCTGGGGAGACCCAGTACTTC.

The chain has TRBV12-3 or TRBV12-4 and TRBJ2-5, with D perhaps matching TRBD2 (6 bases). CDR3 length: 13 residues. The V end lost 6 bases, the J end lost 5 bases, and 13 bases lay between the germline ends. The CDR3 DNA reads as TGTGCCAGCAGCCAGGGACTCTGGGAGACCCAGTACTTC. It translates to CASSQGLWETQYF.

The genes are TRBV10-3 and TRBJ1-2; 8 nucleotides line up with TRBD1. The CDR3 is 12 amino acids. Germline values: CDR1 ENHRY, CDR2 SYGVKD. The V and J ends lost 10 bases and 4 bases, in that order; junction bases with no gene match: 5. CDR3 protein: CATGGQGYGYTF. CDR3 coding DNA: TGTGCCACCGGAGGACAGGGCTATGGCTACACCTTC.

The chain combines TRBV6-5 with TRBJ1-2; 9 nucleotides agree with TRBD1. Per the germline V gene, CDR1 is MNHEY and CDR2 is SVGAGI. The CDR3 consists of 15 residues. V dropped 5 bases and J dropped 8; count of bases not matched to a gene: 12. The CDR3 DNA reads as TGTGCCAGCAGTAGTACAGGGGGCGACGCCCTCGGCTACACCTTC. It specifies CASSSTGGDALGYTF.

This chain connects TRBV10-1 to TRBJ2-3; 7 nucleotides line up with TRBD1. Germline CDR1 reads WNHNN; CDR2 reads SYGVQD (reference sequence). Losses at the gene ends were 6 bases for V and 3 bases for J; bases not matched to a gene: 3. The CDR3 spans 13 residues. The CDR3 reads CASSPGQTDTQYF. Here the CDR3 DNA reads TGCGCCAGCAGCCCGGGACAGACAGATACGCAGTATTTT.

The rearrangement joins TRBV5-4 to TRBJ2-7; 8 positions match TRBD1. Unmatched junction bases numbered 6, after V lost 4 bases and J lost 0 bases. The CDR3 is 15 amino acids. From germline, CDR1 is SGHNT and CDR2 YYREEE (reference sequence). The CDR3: CASSRLTGGSYEQYF. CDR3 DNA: TGTGCCAGCAGCCGTCTTACAGGGGGCTCCTACGAGCAGTACTTC.

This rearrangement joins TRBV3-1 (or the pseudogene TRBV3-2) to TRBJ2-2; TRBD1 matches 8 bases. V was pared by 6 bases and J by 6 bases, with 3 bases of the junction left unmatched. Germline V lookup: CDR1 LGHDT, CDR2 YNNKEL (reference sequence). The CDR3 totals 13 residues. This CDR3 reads CASRRTGPGELFF. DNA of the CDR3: TGTGCCAGCAGACGGACAGGGCCCGGGGAGCTGTTTTTT.

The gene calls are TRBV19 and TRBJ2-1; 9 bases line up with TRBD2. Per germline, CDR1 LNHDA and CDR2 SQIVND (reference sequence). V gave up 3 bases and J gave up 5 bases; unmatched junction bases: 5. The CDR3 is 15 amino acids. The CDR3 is CASSIRLAGHNEQFF. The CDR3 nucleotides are TGTGCCAGTAGTATCAGGCTAGCGGGGCACAATGAGCAGTTCTTC.

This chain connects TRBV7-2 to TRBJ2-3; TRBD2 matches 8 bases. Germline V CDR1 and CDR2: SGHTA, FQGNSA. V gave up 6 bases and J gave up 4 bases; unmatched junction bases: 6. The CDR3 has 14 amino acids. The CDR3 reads CASRLRGGADTQYF. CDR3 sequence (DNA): TGTGCCAGCAGATTACGGGGGGGCGCAGATACGCAGTATTTT.

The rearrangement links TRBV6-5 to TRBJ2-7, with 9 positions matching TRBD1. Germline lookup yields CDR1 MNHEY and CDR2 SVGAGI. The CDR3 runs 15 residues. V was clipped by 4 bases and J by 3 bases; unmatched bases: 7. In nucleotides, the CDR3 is TGTGCCAGCAGTTTCGTGGGGACAGGGAACTACGAGCAGTACTTC. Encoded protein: CASSFVGTGNYEQYF.

The CDR3 sequence: CASSLWAGNDYGYTF. DNA of the CDR3: TGTGCCAGCAGTTTATGGGCCGGGAACGACTATGGCTACACCTTC. This chain connects TRBV27 to TRBJ1-2, with D unclear. The CDR3 length is 15 residues. V lost 1 base, J lost 3 bases, and 12 bases lay in between. CDR1 and CDR2 from the germline V gene are MNHEY and SMNVEV (reference sequence).

Here the CDR3 reads CASSPSMNTEAFF. CDR3 sequence (DNA): TGTGCCAGCAGCCCATCCATGAACACTGAAGCTTTCTTT. The genes are TRBV7-6 and TRBJ1-1; no clear D. The V end was cut by 5 bases, the J end by 0 bases, with 7 bases between. CDR3 length: 13 residues. In germline, CDR1 is SGHVS, CDR2 FNYEAQ.

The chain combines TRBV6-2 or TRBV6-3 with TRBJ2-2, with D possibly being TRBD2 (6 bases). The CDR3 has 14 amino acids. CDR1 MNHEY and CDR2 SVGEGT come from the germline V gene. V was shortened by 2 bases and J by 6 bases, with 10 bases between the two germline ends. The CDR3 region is CASSYNPGAGELFF. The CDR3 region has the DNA TGTGCCAGCAGTTACAATCCGGGGGCCGGGGAGCTGTTTTTT.

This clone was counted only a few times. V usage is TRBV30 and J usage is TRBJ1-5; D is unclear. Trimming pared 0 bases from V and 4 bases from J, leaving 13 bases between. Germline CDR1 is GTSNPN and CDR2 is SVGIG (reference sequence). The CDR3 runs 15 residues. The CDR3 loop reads CAWSVLGSLNQPQHF. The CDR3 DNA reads TGTGCCTGGAGTGTACTAGGCAGTCTAAATCAGCCCCAGCATTTT.

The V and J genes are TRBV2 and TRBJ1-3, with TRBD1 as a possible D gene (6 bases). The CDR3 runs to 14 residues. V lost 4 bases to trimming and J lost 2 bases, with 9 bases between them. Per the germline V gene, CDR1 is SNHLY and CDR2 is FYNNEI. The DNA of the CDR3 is TGTGCCAGCAGTGCAACAGGGACTGGAAACACCATATATTTT. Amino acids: CASSATGTGNTIYF. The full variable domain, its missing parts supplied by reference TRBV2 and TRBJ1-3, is EPEVTQTPSHQVTQMGQEVILRCVPISNHLYFYWYRQILGQKVEFLVSFYNNEISEKSEIFDDQFSVERPDGSNFTLKIRSTKLEDSAMYFCASSATGTGNTIYFGEGSWLTVV.

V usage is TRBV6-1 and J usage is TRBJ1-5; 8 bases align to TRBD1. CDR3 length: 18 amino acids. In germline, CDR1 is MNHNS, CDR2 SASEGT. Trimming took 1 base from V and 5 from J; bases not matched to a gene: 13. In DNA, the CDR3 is TGTGCCAGCAGTGAAGTTGACAGGGGTGGGCATTTCCATCAGCCCCAGCATTTT. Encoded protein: CASSEVDRGGHFHQPQHF.

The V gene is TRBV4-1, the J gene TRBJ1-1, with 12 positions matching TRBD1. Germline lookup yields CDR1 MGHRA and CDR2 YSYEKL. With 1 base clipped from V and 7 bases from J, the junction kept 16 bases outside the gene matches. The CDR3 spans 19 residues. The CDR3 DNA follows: TGCGCCAGCAGCCAAGTCCAAAAGGGACAGGGGGCGCCGAAAAGTGAAGCTTTCTTT. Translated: CASSQVQKGQGAPKSEAFF.

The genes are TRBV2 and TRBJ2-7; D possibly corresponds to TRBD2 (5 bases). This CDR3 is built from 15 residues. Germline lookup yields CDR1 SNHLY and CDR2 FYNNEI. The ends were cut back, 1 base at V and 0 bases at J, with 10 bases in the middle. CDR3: CASSEGVRASYEQYF. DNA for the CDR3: TGTGCCAGCAGTGAAGGTGTGAGGGCCTCCTACGAGCAGTACTTC.

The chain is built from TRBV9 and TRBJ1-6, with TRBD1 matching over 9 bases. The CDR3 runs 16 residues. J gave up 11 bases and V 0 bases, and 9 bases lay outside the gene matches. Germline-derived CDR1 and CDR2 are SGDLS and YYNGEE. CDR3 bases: TGTGCCAGCAGCGTAGGGGGGACAGGGACAAGGGCACCCCTCCACTTT. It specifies CASSVGGTGTRAPLHF.

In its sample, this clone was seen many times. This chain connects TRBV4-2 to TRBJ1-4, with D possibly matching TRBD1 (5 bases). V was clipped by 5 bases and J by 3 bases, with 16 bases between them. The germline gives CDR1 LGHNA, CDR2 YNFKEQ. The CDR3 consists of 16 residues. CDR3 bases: TGTGCCAGCAGCTCGGCGGTGGGGGAGGCTAATGAAAAACTGTTTTTT. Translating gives CASSSAVGEANEKLFF.